The 2 T cell receptor beta chains in this list originate from one sample, sequenced in a study of T-cell memory formation after mild COVID-19. MiXCR was run by TCRdb on the 5' RACE reads, yielding one entry per CDR3 protein. The sample lists 500,000 to 600,000 distinct CDR3 sequences, about a sixth occurring once. Specimen: PBMCs or a T cell subset sorted from them (not recorded which). Every receptor here comes from an adult woman who had mild COVID-19 (a few samples of this study predate the infection). Cell type and time point are not known.

This clonotype was detected many times. The chain links TRBV7-6 to TRBJ2-7; possibly TRBD1 for D (6 bases). Germline V gives CDR1 SGHVS, CDR2 FNYEAQ. The CDR3 has 15 amino acids. The V end lost 1 base, the J end lost 3 bases, and 13 bases lay between the germline ends. The CDR3 region is CASSLEAGQSYEQYF. CDR3 bases: TGTGCCAGCAGCTTAGAGGCCGGACAGAGCTACGAGCAGTACTTC.

This chain joins TRBV4-1 and TRBJ2-1; D remains ambiguous. The V end was cut by 3 bases, the J end by 4 bases, with 10 bases between. In germline, CDR1 is MGHRA, CDR2 YSYEKL. The CDR3 has 14 residues. The CDR3 DNA sequence: TGCGCCAGCAGCCACGTCGCAAATTACAATGAGCAGTTCTTC. Translating gives CASSHVANYNEQFF.